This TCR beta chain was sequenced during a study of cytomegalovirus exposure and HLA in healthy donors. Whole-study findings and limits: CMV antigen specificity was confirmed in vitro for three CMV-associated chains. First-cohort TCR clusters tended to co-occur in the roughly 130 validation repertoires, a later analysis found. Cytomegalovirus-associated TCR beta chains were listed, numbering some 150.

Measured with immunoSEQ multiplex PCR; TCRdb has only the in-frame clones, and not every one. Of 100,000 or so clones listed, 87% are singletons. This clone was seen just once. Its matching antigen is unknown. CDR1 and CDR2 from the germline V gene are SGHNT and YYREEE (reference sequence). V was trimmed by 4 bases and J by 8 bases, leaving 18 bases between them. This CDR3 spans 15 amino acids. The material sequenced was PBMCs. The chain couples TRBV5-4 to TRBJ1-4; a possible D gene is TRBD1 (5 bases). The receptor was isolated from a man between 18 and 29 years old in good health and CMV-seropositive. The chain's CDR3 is CASSLGVGGTEKLFF. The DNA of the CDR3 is TGTGCCAGCAGCCTCGGGGTTGGGGGGACGGAAAAACTGTTTTTT.